One sample yielded the 4 T cell receptor beta chains listed below, sequenced in a study of identifying expanded T cells in peripheral blood (dated by TCRdb to the late 2010s). Library method: the immunoSEQ multiplex PCR assay. The immuneACCESS repertoire file appears here via TCRdb, limited to in-frame rearrangements. These files lack a portion of the clones; in checked studies, under half of the deficit traces to unresolved V genes, and the cause of the others is not known. This sample gives approximately 90,000 clones in total; 75% to 90% of them show up just once. The ten most abundant clones make up approximately 5.6% of the sample. Sequencing was carried out using blood. These receptors originate from a person aged 18 to 69 in good health.

This clone came up a few times. The chain uses TRBV19 and TRBJ1-5; 8 bases match TRBD1. The junction had 13 bases not matched to a gene; V was cut back by 5 bases and J by 10 bases. This CDR3 is 15 amino acids long. Germline CDR1 and CDR2: LNHDA and SQIVND (reference sequence). CDR3 sequence: CASSPGGSSLGPQHF. The DNA for the CDR3 is TGTGCCAGTAGTCCAGGGGGCAGCTCACTGGGTCCCCAGCATTTT.

The chain carries TRBV6-5 and TRBJ1-2; D call uncertain. Germline V gene data show CDR1 as MNHEY and CDR2 as SVGAGI. The V gene lost 10 bases and the J gene lost 1 base, with 19 bases spanning the gap. The CDR3 contains 15 residues. This CDR3 reads CATSPLRVGNYGYTF. Written as DNA, the CDR3 is TGTGCCACTTCCCCGTTGAGGGTGGGTAACTATGGCTACACCTTC.

The chain employs TRBV9 and TRBJ1-1; D is possibly TRBD1 (6 bases). The CDR3 contains 15 residues. The V gene's germline CDR1 is SGDLS and CDR2 YYNGEE. The V end lost 1 base, the J end lost 7 bases, and 17 bases lay between the germline ends. The DNA for the CDR3 is TGTGCCAGCAGCGTAAAGGACAGAGCTAAGGATGAAGCTTTCTTT. It codes for CASSVKDRAKDEAFF. Full variable domain (missing parts from reference TRBV9 and TRBJ1-1): DSGVTQTPKHLITATGQRVTLRCSPRSGDLSVYWYQQSLDQGLQFLIQYYNGEERAKGNILERFSAQQFPDLHSELNLSSLELGDSALYFCASSVKDRAKDEAFFGQGTRLTVV.

The chain links TRBV16 to TRBJ1-1; D is unresolved. V was shortened by 7 bases and J by 1 base, with 13 bases between the two germline ends. Per the germline V gene, CDR1 is KGHSY and CDR2 is FQNENV. This CDR3 region has 14 residues. The CDR3 DNA reads TGTGCCAGCAAGGCCGACCCTCAGAACACTGAAGCTTTCTTT. It codes for CASKADPQNTEAFF.